This T cell receptor (beta chain) appears in the sequencing data of a study of vaccination and CD4 T cells after COVID-19. Study-wide context: Investigators took post-vaccine samples a median approximately 72 days after dose two, within a range of 14 to 241. The study, taken as a whole, reports: Median SARS-CoV-2-reactive clonotype numbers went from 21 to 38; this increase was not significant.

The treatment: roughly ten-day PBMC culture with coronavirus spike peptide pools or control peptides (ViraFEST assay). Fresh replacement IL-2 medium substituted for half the medium on days 3 and 7. On this clonotype itself: Its antigen is as yet unknown.

The study sequenced cultured CD4+ T cell DNA using the Oncomine TCR Beta short-read assay. Extraction of genomic DNA was performed on cultured CD4+ T cells. TCRdb used MiXCR to reprocess the PCR reads, holding one entry per CDR3 protein. Here the sample spans approximately 24,000 distinct CDR3 sequences, 40% to 50% being singletons. This TCR derives from a human donor who had recovered from COVID-19. Sequenced: CD4+ T cells from blood, cultured in vitro.

CDR3 bases: TGTGCCAGCAGCCAGACGTGGGGCCGGTCAGATACGCAGTATTTT. Translating gives CASSQTWGRSDTQYF. J is TRBJ2-3 and V is TRBV7-8, with D maybe TRBD1 (5 bases). This CDR3 contains 15 residues. CDR1 SGHVS and CDR2 FQNEAQ come from the germline V gene. V was shortened by 5 bases and J by 4 bases, with 16 bases between the two germline ends.